A selection of T cell receptor beta chains follows, all from one sample in a study of OX40 agonist ivuxolimab in advanced cancers. The data were produced by immunoSEQ multiplex PCR, yet TCRdb's version contains in-frame clones alone and is incomplete. Among 61,000 or so clones, 83% were seen once, and the ten largest hold 3% to 4%. The source material was CD4+ or CD8+ T cells sorted from blood, sampled in a trial of the OX40 agonist ivuxolimab. Source of these receptors: an adult with an advanced solid tumor such as melanoma, head and neck, liver or kidney cancer. CDR3s include the opening cysteine and the closing phenylalanine or tryptophan. The D gene is left open where the match is weak. Where a row states a size, it is once, few, many or the class of an expanded clone; other rows omit it.

NA,TRBJ2-1,NA,TRBV29-1,TGCAGCGTTGCCTTCCCCTACAATGAGCAGTTCTTC,CSVAFPYNEQFF
NA,TRBJ1-2,TRBD1,TRBV7-2,TGTGCCAGCAATTCGGGACAGCGCTATGGCTACACCTTC,CASNSGQRYGYTF
NA,TRBJ2-7,NA,TRBV5-1,TGCGCCAGCAGCTTCTTAGGCAGGGGATCCTACGAGCAGTACTTC,CASSFLGRGSYEQYF
few,TRBJ2-5,NA,TRBV14,TGTGCCAGCAGCCAAGTTGCCTTCCAAGAGACCCAGTACTTC,CASSQVAFQETQYF
NA,TRBJ1-2,NA,TRBV7-3,TGTGCCAGCAGCTTAGACGGATCCCCCTATGGCTACACCTTC,CASSLDGSPYGYTF
few,TRBJ2-5,NA,TRBV28,TGTGCCAGCAGGATCAGCGGGCAGGGGCGAGAGACCCAGTACTTC,CASRISGQGRETQYF
NA,TRBJ2-1,TRBD1,TRBV6-1,TGTGCCAGCAGTGAATCAACCGGACAGGGCGCGTACAATGAGCAGTTCTTC,CASSESTGQGAYNEQFF
few,TRBJ1-1,NA,TRBV20-1,TGCAGTGTACCTGCCGGAGAAGCTTTCTTT,CSVPAGEAFF
NA,TRBJ2-1,TRBD1,TRBV2,TGTGCCAGCAGTGAACAGGGGGCCGATGAGCAGTTCTTC,CASSEQGADEQFF
NA,TRBJ1-3,NA,TRBV30,TGTGCCTGGAGTGTTGGGGTAACTGGAAACACCATATATTTT,CAWSVGVTGNTIYF
NA,TRBJ2-3,NA,TRBV27,TGTGCCAGCAGTTTATCGGGGGATACGCAGTATTTT,CASSLSGDTQYF
NA,TRBJ2-7,TRBD1,TRBV10-3,TGTGCCATCAGGGCAGACAGGGGTATGTACGAGCAGTACTTC,CAIRADRGMYEQYF
once,TRBJ2-3,NA,TRBV5-4,TGTGCCAGCAGTTGGGGGGGGCGCGGGGCAGATACGCAGTATTTT,CASSWGGRGADTQYF
NA,TRBJ1-5,NA,TRBV6-6,TGTGCCAGCAGTTACTCGACGCACGGCAATCAGCCCCAGCATTTT,CASSYSTHGNQPQHF
NA,TRBJ1-2,NA,TRBV28,TGTGCCAGCAGTCTACCGACAGTGGGCTATGGCTACACCTTC,CASSLPTVGYGYTF
NA,TRBJ2-6,NA,TRBV7-8,TGTGCCAGCAGCCAGACAGCGTACCCCTCCTCTGGGGCCAACGTCCTGACTTTC,CASSQTAYPSSGANVLTF
NA,TRBJ2-1,NA,TRBV28,TGTGCCAGCAGGTCTCCCGAGGGGGGCGTTTACAATGAGCAGTTCTTC,CASRSPEGGVYNEQFF
NA,TRBJ1-5,NA,TRBV30,TGTGCCTGGAGTTCAGGAACAGAAAATCAGCCCCAGCATTTT,CAWSSGTENQPQHF
NA,TRBJ1-1,NA,TRBV10-3,TGTGCCATCAGTGAGTCGACAAGAGGGGAAGCTTTCTTT,CAISESTRGEAFF
NA,TRBJ2-1,NA,TRBV4-3,TGCGCCAGCAGCCAAGAAGCCCAGACCTCCTACAATGAGCAGTTCTTC,CASSQEAQTSYNEQFF
NA,TRBJ1-4,NA,TRBV7-2,TGTGCCAGCAGCTCTGGGTGGGGCGGCGGAGGGGAAAAACTGTTTTTT,CASSSGWGGGGEKLFF
NA,TRBJ2-4,NA,TRBV30,TGTGCCTGGGGCGAAGAGGGATACATTCAGTACTTC,CAWGEEGYIQYF
few,TRBJ1-4,NA,TRBV10-3,TGTGCCATCAGTGCCCTGGGTACGACTAATGAAAAACTGTTTTTT,CAISALGTTNEKLFF
NA,TRBJ2-7,NA,TRBV7-2,TGTGCCAGCAGCTCTGGATCAAACTCCTACGAGCAGTACTTC,CASSSGSNSYEQYF
few,TRBJ2-4,NA,TRBV2,TGTGCCAGCACCGTAGGGGACCGAGGCCACTTC,CASTVGDRGHF
NA,TRBJ2-2,NA,TRBV18,TGTGCCAGCTCCCCCAAAGGGGACACCGGGGAGCTGTTTTTT,CASSPKGDTGELFF
NA,TRBJ2-3,NA,TRBV25-1,TGTGCCAGCAGTGTGGAAGGAGGCACAGATACGCAGTATTTT,CASSVEGGTDTQYF
once,TRBJ1-3,NA,TRBV5-1,TGCGCCAGCAGCTTGGGAGGAGGAGGAAACACCATATATTTT,CASSLGGGGNTIYF
NA,TRBJ2-1,TRBD2,TRBV6-6,TGTGCCAGCAGTAAGGGGACTAGCGGGGGCTACAATGAGCAGTTCTTC,CASSKGTSGGYNEQFF
NA,TRBJ1-3,NA,TRBV7-6,TGTGCCAGCAGCTTAGTCGACAGCTCTGGAAACACCATATATTTT,CASSLVDSSGNTIYF
NA,TRBJ2-7,NA,TRBV2,TGTGCCAGCAGCTTTTTTCCAGGGGAGTCCTACGAGCAGTACTTC,CASSFFPGESYEQYF
NA,TRBJ2-5,NA,TRBV4-1,TGCGCCAGCAGCCACCTCGGCCTAACTACAGGGAAACGGGAGACCCAGTACTTC,CASSHLGLTTGKRETQYF
few,TRBJ1-1,TRBD1,TRBV29-1,TGCAGCGGTGGACAGGGGAACACTGAAGCTTTCTTT,CSGGQGNTEAFF
NA,TRBJ1-4,NA,TRBV4-1,TGCGCCAGCAGCCGCATACAGGGTCCTAATGAAAAACTGTTTTTT,CASSRIQGPNEKLFF
NA,TRBJ1-5,TRBD1,TRBV5-4,TGTGCCAGCAGCTTGGACAGGGGGCATGGTCGGCCCCAGCATTTT,CASSLDRGHGRPQHF
once,TRBJ1-1,NA,TRBV18,TGTGCCAGCTCACCACCCCAGGCCATAGACACTGAAGCTTTCTTT,CASSPPQAIDTEAFF
NA,TRBJ2-3,NA,TRBV18,TGTGCCAGCTCACCACCGGTGGGAGAAAGCACAGATACGCAGTATTTT,CASSPPVGESTDTQYF
once,TRBJ2-1,NA,TRBV2,TGTGCCAGCCTACCGACCGAACGGTGGAATGAGCAGTTCTTC,CASLPTERWNEQFF
NA,TRBJ1-5,TRBD1,TRBV2,TGTGCCAGCTCGGGACAGGGGCCTTATCAGCCCCAGCATTTT,CASSGQGPYQPQHF